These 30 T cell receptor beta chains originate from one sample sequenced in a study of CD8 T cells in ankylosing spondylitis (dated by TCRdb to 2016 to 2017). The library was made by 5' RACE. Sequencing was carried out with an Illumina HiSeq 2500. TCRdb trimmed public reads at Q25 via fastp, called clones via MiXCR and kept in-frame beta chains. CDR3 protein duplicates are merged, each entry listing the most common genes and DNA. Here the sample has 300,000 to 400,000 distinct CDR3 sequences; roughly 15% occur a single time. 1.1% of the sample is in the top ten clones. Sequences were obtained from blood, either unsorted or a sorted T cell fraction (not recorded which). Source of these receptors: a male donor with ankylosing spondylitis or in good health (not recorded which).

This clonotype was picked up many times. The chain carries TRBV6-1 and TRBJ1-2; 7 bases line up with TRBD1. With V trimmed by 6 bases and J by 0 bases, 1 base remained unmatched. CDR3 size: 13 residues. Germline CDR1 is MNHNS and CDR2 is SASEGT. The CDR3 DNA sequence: TGTGCCAGCAGGAGGGGGCCTAACTATGGCTACACCTTC. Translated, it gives CASRRGPNYGYTF.

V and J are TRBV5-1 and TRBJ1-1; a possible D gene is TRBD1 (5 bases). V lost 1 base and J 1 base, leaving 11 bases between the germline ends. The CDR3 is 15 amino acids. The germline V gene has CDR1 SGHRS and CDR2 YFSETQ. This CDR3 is CASSLWSGRNTEAFF. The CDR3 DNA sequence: TGCGCCAGCAGCTTGTGGTCAGGGAGGAACACTGAAGCTTTCTTT. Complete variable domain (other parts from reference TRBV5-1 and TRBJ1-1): KAGVTQTPRYLIKTRGQQVTLSCSPISGHRSVSWYQQTPGQGLQFLFEYFSETQRNKGNFPGRFSGRQFSNSRSEMNVSTLELGDSALYLCASSLWSGRNTEAFFGQGTRLTVV.

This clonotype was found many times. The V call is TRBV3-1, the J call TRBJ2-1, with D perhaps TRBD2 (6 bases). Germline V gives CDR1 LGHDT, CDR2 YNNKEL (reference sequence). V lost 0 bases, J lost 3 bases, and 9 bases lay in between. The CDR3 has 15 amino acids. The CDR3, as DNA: TGTGCCAGCAGCCAAGATAGCGGTTACTACAATGAGCAGTTCTTC. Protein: CASSQDSGYYNEQFF.

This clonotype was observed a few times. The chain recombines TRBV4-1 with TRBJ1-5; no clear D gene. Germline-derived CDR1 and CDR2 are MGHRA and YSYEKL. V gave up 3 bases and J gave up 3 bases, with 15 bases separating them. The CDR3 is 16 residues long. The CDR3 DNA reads TGCGCCAGCAGCCAGTATTTGGAGCGGGACAATCAGCCCCAGCATTTT. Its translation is CASSQYLERDNQPQHF.

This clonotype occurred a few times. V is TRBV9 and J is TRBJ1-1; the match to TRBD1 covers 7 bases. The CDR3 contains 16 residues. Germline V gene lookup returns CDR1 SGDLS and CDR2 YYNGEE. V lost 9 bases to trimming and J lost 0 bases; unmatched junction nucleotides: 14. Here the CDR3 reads CATRAEGAGLNTEAFF. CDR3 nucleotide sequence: TGTGCCACAAGAGCCGAGGGGGCGGGATTGAACACTGAAGCTTTCTTT.

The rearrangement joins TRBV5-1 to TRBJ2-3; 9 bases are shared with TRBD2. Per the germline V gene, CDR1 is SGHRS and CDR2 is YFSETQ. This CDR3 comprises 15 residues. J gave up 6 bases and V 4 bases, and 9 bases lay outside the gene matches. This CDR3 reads CASSPRRSGGDTQYF. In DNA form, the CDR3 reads TGCGCCAGCAGCCCCCGTCGGAGCGGGGGGGATACGCAGTATTTT.

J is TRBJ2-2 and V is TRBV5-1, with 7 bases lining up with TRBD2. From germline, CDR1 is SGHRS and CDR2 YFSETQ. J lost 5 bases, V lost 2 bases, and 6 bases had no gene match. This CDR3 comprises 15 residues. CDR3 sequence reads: CASSLTGGETGELFF. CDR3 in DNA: TGCGCCAGCAGCTTAACGGGGGGAGAAACCGGGGAGCTGTTTTTT.

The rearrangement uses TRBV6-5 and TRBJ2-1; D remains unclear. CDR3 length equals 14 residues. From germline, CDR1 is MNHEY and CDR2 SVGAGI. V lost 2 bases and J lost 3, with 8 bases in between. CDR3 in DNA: TGTGCCAGCAGTTACGGCACTTTCTACAATGAGCAGTTCTTC. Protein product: CASSYGTFYNEQFF.

The CDR3 DNA reads as TGTGCCACCTCTACCTTACAGGGGACGTCCTACGAGCAGTACTTC. Encoded protein: CATSTLQGTSYEQYF. The chain has TRBV21-1 and TRBJ2-7; the table's D call, TRBD1, has no DNA check behind it. TRBV21-1 is reported as a pseudogene. This CDR3 has 15 residues.

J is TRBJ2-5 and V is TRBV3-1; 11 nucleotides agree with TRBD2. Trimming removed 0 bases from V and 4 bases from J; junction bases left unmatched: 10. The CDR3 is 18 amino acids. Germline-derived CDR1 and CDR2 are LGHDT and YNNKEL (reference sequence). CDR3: CASSQELGSGGVGETQYF. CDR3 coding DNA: TGTGCCAGCAGCCAAGAGTTGGGTAGCGGGGGGGTCGGAGAGACCCAGTACTTC.

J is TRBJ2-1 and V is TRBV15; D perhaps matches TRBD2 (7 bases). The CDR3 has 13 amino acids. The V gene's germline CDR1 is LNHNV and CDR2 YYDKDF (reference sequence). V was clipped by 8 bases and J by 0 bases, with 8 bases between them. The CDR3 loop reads CATGGASYNEQFF. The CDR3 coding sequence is TGTGCCACCGGGGGGGCCTCCTACAATGAGCAGTTCTTC.

CDR3 coding DNA: TGTGCCAGCGGCAGGGGTATACAAGAGACCCAGTACTTC. It yields the protein CASGRGIQETQYF. The rearrangement uses TRBV2 and TRBJ2-5; tentatively, D is TRBD1 (6 bases). CDR3 length equals 13 residues. The V end lost 8 bases, the J end lost 2 bases, and 12 bases lay between the germline ends. Germline CDR1 SNHLY, CDR2 FYNNEI.

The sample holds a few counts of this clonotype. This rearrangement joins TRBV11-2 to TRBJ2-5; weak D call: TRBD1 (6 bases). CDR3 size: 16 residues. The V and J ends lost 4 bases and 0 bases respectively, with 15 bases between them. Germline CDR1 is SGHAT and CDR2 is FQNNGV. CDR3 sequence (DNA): TGTGCCAGCAGCTCAGGACAGACGAAGTACCAAGAGACCCAGTACTTC. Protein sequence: CASSSGQTKYQETQYF.

CDR3 DNA: TGTGCCAGCACCCCCCCAGGGTCCTACGAGCAGTACTTC. Protein sequence: CASTPPGSYEQYF. This chain connects TRBV6-1 to TRBJ2-7, with D possibly TRBD1 on 5 matching bases. The CDR3 consists of 13 residues. The germline V and J ends were trimmed by 7 bases and 1 base, with 11 bases remaining between them. Germline CDR1 and CDR2: MNHNS and SASEGT.

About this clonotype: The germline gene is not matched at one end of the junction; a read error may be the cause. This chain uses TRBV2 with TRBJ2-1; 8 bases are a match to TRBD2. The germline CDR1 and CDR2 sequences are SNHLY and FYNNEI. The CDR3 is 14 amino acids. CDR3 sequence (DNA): TGTGCCGGCAGTACACTAGCGGCGTACAATGAGCAGTTCTTC. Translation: CAGSTLAAYNEQFF.

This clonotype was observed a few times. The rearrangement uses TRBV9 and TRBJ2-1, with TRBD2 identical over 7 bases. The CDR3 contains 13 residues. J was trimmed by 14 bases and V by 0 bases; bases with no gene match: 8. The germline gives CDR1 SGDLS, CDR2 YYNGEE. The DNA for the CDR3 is TGTGCCAGCAGCGTAGTCGAGGGAGGGGAGAAGTTCTTC. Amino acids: CASSVVEGGEKFF.

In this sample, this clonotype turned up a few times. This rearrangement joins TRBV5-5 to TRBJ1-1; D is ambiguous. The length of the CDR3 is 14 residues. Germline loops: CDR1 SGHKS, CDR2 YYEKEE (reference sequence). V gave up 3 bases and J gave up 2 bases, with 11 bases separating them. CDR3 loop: CASSSSGLNTEAFF. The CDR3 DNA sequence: TGTGCCAGCAGCTCCTCGGGCCTCAACACTGAAGCTTTCTTT.

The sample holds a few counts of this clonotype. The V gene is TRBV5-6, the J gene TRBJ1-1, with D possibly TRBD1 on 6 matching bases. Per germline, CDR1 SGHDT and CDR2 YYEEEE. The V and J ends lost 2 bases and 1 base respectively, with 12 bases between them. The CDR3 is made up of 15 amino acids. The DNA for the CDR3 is TGTGCCAGCAGCTTCAGGGGATTATCGAACACTGAAGCTTTCTTT. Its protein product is CASSFRGLSNTEAFF.

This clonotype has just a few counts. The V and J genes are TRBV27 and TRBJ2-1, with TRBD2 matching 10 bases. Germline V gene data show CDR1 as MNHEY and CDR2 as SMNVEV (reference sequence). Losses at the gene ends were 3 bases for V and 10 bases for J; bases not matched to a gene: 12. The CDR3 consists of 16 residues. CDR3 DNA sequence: TGTGCCAGCAGTTTCCCAGCGGGAGGGGGGGTACAGGAGCAGTTCTTC. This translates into CASSFPAGGGVQEQFF.

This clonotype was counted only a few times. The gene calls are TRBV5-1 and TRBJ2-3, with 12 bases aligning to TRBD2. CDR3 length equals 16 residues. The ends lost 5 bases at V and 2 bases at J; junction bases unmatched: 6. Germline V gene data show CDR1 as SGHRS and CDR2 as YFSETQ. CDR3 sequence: CASRRLAGDPTDTQYF. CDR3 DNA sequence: TGCGCCAGCAGAAGACTAGCGGGGGACCCCACAGATACGCAGTATTTT.

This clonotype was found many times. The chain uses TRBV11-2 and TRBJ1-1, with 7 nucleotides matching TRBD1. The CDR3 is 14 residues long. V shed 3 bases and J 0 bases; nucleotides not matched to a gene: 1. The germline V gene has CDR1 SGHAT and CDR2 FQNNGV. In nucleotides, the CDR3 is TGTGCCAGCAGCTTCGGGACAGTGAACACTGAAGCTTTCTTT. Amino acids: CASSFGTVNTEAFF.

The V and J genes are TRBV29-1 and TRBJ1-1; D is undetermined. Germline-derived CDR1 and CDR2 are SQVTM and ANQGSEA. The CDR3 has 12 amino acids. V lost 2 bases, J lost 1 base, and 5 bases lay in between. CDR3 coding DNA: TGCAGCGTTGAAAAACGGAACACTGAAGCTTTCTTT. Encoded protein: CSVEKRNTEAFF.

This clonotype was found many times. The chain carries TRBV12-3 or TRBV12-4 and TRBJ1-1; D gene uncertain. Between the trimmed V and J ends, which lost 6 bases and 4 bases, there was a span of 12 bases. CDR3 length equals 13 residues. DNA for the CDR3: TGTGCCAGCAGAGTTGAGGCGTCCACTGAAGCTTTCTTT. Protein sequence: CASRVEASTEAFF.

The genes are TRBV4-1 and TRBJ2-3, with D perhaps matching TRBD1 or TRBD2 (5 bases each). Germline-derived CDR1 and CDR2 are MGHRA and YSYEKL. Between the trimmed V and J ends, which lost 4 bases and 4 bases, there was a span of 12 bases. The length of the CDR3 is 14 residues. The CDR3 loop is CASSRVGASDTQYF. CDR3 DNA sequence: TGCGCCAGCAGCCGAGTCGGGGCGTCAGATACGCAGTATTTT.

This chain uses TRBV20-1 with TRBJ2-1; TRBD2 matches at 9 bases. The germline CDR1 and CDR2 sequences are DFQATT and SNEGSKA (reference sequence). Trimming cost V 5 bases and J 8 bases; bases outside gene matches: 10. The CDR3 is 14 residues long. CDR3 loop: CSARPGLAGYEQFF. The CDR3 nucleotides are TGCAGTGCTCGTCCTGGGCTAGCGGGATATGAGCAGTTCTTC.

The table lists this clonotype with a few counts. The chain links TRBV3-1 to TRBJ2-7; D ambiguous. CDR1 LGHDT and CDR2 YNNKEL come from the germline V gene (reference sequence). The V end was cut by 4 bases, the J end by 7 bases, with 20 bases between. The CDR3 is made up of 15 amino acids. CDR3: CASSLGRGPSSEQYF. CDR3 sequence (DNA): TGTGCCAGCAGCCTCGGTCGAGGACCCTCTTCGGAGCAGTACTTC.

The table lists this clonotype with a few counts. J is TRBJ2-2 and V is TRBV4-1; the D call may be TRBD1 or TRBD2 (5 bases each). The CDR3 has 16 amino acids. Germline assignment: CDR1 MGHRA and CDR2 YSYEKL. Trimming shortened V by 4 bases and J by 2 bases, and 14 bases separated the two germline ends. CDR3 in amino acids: CASSPLGVVNTGELFF. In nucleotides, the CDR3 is TGCGCCAGCAGCCCCCTGGGGGTCGTTAACACCGGGGAGCTGTTTTTT.

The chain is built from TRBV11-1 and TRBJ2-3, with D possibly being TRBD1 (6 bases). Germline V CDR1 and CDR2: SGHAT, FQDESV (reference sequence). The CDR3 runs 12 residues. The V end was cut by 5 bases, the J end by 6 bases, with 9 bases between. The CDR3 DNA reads TGTGCCAGCAGCGCCCAGGGGGATACGCAGTATTTT. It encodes CASSAQGDTQYF.

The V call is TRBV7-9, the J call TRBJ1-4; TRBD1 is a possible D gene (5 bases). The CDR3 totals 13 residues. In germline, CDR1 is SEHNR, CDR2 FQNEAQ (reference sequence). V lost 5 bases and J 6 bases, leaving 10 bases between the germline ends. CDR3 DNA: TGTGCCAGCAGCGAGGGGACGTATGAAAAACTGTTTTTT. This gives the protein CASSEGTYEKLFF.

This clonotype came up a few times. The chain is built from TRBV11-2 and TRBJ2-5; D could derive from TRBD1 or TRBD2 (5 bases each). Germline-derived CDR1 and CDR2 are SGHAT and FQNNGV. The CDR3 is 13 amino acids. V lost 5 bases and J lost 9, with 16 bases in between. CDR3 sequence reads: CASSPRWDDPQYF. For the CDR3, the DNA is TGTGCCAGCAGCCCCCGTTGGGACGACCCCCAGTACTTC.